The rows below give T cell receptor beta chains drawn from one sample of a study of shared clonotypes between healthy human individuals. Sequencing was performed with immunoSEQ multiplex PCR; in TCRdb, only in-frame clones are kept and a portion is missing. The table shows millions of clones, with over 85% occurring only once. Material: naive CD4+ T cells from PBMCs. The receptor source for this set is a man aged 18 to 29 in good health. Some clones in this sample may be carry-over from other donors' samples. CDR3s include the opening cysteine and the closing phenylalanine or tryptophan. A D gene is named only where the DNA matches it firmly. Clone size is not always given. Where it is, it says once, few, many or a class for expanded clones.

>TRBV7-9|-|TRBJ1-1|-
CASSPRGTEAFF
TGTGCCAGCAGCCCCCGGGGCACTGAAGCTTTCTTT
>TRBV11-2|-|TRBJ1-3|-
CASSLGGAPNTIYF
TGTGCCAGCAGCTTAGGGGGCGCCCCCAACACCATATATTTT
>TRBV15|-|TRBJ2-3|TRBD2
CATSRWRTGTSDDTDTQYF
TGTGCCACCAGCAGATGGCGGACCGGGACTAGCGACGACACAGATACGCAGTATTTT
>TRBV5-4|-|TRBJ2-3|TRBD2
CASSLGLAVTDTQYF
TGTGCCAGCAGCCTAGGACTAGCGGTAACAGATACGCAGTATTTT
>TRBV29-1|-|TRBJ2-5|-
CSVSGQLKETQYF
TGCAGCGTTTCCGGACAGTTGAAAGAGACCCAGTACTTC
>TRBV7-2|-|TRBJ2-1|TRBD2
CASSLVERGKQFF
TGTGCCAGCAGCTTAGTTGAGCGGGGAAAGCAGTTCTTC
>TRBV9|-|TRBJ1-2|-
CASSLASGNYGYTF
TGTGCCAGCAGCCTCGCGTCCGGGAACTATGGCTACACCTTC
>TRBV5-4|-|TRBJ1-5|-
CASSLNGRDADQPQHF
TGTGCCAGCAGCTTGAATGGCAGGGATGCGGATCAGCCCCAGCATTTT
>TRBV10-1|-|TRBJ2-1|-
CASSESAQYNEQFF
TGCGCCAGCAGTGAGTCGGCACAGTACAATGAGCAGTTCTTC
>TRBV6-7|-|TRBJ2-4|-
CASSRPGPKNIQYF
TGTGCCAGCTCCAGACCGGGACCCAAAAACATTCAGTACTTC
>TRBV28|-|TRBJ1-1|TRBD1
CASLSGTVGAFF
TGTGCCAGCCTAAGCGGGACAGTGGGGGCTTTCTTT
>TRBV4-1|-|TRBJ1-4|-
CASSQEQTGTANEKLFF
TGCGCCAGCAGCCAAGAGCAAACAGGGACGGCTAATGAAAAACTGTTTTTT
>TRBV12-2|-|TRBJ2-7|-
CASRFVVAGVPHEQYF
TGTGCAAGTCGCTTCGTCGTGGCGGGAGTTCCCCACGAGCAGTACTTC
>TRBV10-3|-|TRBJ2-7|-
CAISEGQPYEQYF
TGTGCCATCAGCGAGGGGCAACCCTACGAGCAGTACTTC
>TRBV5-8|-|TRBJ2-5|TRBD1
CASSRDRVGQETQYF
TGTGCCAGCAGCCGGGACAGGGTTGGACAGGAGACCCAGTACTTC
>TRBV25-1|once|TRBJ2-6|-
CASSKGVGANVLTF
TGTGCCAGCTCAAAGGGTGTAGGGGCCAACGTCCTGACTTTC
>TRBV10-3|-|TRBJ2-3|TRBD1
CAISDHPGTGSSTDTQYF
TGTGCCATCAGTGACCATCCCGGGACAGGGTCTAGCACAGATACGCAGTATTTT